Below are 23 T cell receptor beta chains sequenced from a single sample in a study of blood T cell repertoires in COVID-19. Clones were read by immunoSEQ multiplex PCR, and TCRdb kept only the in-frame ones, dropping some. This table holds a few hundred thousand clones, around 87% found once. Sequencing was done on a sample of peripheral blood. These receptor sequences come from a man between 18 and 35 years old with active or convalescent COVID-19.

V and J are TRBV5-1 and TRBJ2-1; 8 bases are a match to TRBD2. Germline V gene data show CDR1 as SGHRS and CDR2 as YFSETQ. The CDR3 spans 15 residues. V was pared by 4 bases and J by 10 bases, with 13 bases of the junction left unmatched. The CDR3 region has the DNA TGCGCCAGCAGCGGCCCCGGGCGGGGGGAGGGGGAGCAGTTCTTC. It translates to CASSGPGRGEGEQFF.

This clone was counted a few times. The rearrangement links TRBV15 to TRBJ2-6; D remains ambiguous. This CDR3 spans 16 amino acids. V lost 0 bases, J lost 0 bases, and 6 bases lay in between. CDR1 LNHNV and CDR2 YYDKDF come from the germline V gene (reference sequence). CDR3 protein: CATSRDLVSGANVLTF. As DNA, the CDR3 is TGTGCCACCAGCAGAGATTTAGTCTCTGGGGCCAACGTCCTGACTTTC. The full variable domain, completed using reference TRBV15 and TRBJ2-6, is DAMVIQNPRYQVTQFGKPVTLSCSQTLNHNVMYWYQQKSSQAPKLLFHYYDKDFNNEADTPDNFQSRRPNTSFCFLDIRSPGLGDTAMYLCATSRDLVSGANVLTFGAGSRLTVL.

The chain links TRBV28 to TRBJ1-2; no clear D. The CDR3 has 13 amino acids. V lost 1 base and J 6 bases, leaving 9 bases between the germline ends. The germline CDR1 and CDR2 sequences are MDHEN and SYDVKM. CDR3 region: CASSLLYGDGYTF. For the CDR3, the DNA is TGTGCCAGCAGTTTATTGTACGGAGATGGCTACACCTTC.

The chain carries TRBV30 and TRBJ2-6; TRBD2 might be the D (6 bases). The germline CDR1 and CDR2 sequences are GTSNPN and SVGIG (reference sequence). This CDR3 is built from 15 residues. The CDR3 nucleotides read TGTGCGCGGGGTGCGGAAAGCTCTGGGGCCAACGTCCTGACTTTC. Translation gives CARGAESSGANVLTF.

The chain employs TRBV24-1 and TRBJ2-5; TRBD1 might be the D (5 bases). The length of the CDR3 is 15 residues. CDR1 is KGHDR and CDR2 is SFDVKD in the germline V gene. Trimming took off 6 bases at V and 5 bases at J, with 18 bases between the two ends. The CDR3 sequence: CATSTEQGFGETQYF. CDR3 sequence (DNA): TGTGCCACCAGTACAGAGCAGGGATTCGGGGAGACCCAGTACTTC.

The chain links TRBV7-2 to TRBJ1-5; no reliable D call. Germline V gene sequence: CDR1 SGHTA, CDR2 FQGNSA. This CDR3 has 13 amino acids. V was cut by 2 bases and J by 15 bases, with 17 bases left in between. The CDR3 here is CASSLKEGGKGHF. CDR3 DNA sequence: TGTGCCAGCAGCTTAAAAGAGGGCGGCAAGGGGCATTTT.

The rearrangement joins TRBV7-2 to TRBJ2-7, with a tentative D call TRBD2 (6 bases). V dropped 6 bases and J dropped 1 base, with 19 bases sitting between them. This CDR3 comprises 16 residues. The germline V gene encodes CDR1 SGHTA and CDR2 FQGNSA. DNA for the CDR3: TGTGCCAGCAGGCCAGCCGGGACTGTTTCATCCTACGAGCAGTACTTC. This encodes CASRPAGTVSSYEQYF.

The chain's CDR3 is CASSKVRRCLAGYTF. CDR3 coding DNA: TGTGCCAGCAGCAAAGTAAGGAGGTGCCTAGCTGGCTACACCTTC. The chain has TRBV21-1 and TRBJ1-2. TRBV21-1 is classified as a pseudogene. The CDR3 is 15 residues long.

This chain's CDR3 is CASSLMSGGLFAEQYF. CDR3 bases: TGTGCCAGCAGTTTAATGTCAGGGGGTTTGTTCGCCGAGCAGTACTTC. The J gene is TRBJ2-7, the V gene TRBV28, with 7 bases matching TRBD1. Germline V CDR1 and CDR2: MDHEN, SYDVKM. After removal of 2 bases from V and 6 bases from J, the junction contained 13 bases not matched to a gene. The CDR3 is 16 amino acids.

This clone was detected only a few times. Here the CDR3 DNA reads TGCGCCAGCAGCCAACCCCTGACTAGTTTCGGGGAGCTGTTTTTT. Translation gives CASSQPLTSFGELFF. The chain joins TRBV4-1 to TRBJ2-2, with D possibly being TRBD2 (6 bases). The V and J ends lost 2 bases and 7 bases respectively, with 14 bases between them. From germline, CDR1 is MGHRA and CDR2 YSYEKL. The CDR3 has 15 residues.

This CDR3 reads CASSPQGNNEKLFF. The CDR3 DNA is TGTGCCAGCAGCCCTCAGGGGAATAATGAAAAACTGTTTTTT. The chain is built from TRBV25-1 and TRBJ1-4; D may be TRBD1 (6 bases). Germline loops: CDR1 MGHDK, CDR2 SYGVNS. This CDR3 spans 14 amino acids. Between the trimmed V and J ends, which lost 6 bases and 4 bases, there was a span of 12 bases.

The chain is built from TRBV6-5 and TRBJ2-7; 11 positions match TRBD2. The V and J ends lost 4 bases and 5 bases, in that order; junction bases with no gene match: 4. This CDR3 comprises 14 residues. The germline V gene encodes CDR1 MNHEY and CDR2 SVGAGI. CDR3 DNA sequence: TGTGCCAGCAGTTCCCTAGCGGGAGGTAACGAGCAGTACTTC. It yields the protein CASSSLAGGNEQYF.

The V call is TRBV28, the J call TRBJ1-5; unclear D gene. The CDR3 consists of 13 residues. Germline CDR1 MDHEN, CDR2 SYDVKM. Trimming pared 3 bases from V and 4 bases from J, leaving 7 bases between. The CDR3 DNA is TGTGCCAGCAGTTTGGTCAGTAATCAGCCCCAGCATTTT. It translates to CASSLVSNQPQHF.

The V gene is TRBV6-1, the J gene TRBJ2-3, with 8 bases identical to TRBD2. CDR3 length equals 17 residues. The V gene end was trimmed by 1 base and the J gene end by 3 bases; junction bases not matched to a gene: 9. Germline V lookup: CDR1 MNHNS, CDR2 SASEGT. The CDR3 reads CASSEVGLAWGTDTQYF. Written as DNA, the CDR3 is TGTGCCAGCAGTGAAGTAGGACTAGCATGGGGGACAGATACGCAGTATTTT.

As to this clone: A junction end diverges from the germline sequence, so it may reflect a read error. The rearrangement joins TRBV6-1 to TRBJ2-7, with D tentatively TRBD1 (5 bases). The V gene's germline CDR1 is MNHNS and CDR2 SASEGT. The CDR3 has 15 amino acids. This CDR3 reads CASSQAPPGPYEQYF. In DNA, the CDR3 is TGTGCCAGCAGTCAAGCCCCCCCAGGGCCCTACGAGCAGTACTTC.

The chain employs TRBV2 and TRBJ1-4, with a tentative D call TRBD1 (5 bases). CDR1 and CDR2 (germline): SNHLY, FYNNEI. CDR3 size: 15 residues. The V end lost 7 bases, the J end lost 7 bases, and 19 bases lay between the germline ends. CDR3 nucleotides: TGTGCCAGCATAGGTCGAACGGGGGAAGGTGAAAAACTGTTTTTT. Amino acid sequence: CASIGRTGEGEKLFF.

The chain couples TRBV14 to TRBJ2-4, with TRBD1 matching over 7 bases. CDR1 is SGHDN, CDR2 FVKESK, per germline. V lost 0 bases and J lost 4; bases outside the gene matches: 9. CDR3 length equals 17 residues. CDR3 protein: CASSQEPRDSGKNIQYF. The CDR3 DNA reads TGTGCCAGCAGCCAAGAGCCCCGGGACAGCGGAAAAAACATTCAGTACTTC.

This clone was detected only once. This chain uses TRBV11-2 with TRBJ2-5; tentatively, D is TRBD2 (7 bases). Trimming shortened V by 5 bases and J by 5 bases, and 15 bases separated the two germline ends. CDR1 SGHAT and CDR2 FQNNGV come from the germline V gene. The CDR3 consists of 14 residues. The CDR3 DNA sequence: TGTGCCAGCAGCGTCGCGGGGGCTCGGGAGACCCAGTACTTC. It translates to CASSVAGARETQYF.

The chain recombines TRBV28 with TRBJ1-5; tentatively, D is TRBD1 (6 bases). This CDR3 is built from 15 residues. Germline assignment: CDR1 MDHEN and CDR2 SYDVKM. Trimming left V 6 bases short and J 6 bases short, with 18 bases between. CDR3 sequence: CASRTSAGAGQPQHF. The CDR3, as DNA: TGTGCCAGCAGAACCTCAGCGGGGGCTGGTCAGCCCCAGCATTTT.

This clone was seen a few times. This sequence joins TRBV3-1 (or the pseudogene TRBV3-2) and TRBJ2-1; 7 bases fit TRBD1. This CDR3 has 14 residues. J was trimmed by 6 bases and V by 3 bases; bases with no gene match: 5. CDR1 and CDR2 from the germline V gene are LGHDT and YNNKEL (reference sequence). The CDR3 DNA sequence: TGTGCCAGCAGCCACAAGCAGGGGGTCAATGAGCAGTTCTTC. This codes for CASSHKQGVNEQFF.

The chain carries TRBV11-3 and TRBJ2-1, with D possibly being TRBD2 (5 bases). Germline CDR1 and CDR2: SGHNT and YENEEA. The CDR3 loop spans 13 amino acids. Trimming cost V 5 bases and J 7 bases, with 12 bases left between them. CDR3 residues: CASSPPTGNEQFF. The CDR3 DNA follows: TGTGCCAGCAGCCCCCCGACGGGGAATGAGCAGTTCTTC.

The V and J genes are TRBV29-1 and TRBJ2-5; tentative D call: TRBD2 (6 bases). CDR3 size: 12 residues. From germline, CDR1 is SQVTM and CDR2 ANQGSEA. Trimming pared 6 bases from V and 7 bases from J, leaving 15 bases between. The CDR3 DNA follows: TGCAGCGTCGATCCGACTAGTACGACCCAGTACTTC. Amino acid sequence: CSVDPTSTTQYF.

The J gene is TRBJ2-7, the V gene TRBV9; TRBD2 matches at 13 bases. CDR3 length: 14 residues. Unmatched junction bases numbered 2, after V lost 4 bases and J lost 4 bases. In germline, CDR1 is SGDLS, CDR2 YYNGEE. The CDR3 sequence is CASSPTSGRYEQYF. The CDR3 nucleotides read TGTGCCAGCAGCCCGACTAGCGGGAGGTACGAGCAGTACTTC.